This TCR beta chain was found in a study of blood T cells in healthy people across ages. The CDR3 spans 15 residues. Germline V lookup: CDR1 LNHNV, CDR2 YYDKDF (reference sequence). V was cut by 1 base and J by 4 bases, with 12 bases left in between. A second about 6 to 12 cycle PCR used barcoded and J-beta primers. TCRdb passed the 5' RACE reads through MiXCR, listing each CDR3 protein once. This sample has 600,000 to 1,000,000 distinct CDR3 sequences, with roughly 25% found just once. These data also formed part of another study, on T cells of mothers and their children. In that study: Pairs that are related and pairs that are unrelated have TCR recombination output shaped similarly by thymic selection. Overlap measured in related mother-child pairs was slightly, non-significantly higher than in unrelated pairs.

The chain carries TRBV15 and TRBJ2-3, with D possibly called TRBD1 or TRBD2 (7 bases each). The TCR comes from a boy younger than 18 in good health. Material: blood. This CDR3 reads CATSRAGGAPDTQYF. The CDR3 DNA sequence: TGTGCCACCAGCAGAGCAGGGGGGGCCCCAGATACGCAGTATTTT.